This T cell receptor (beta chain) came from a study of response to subunit inactivated influenza vaccine. The study, taken as a whole, reports: The study's authors posited that every seasonal influenza vaccination enlists few new T cells.

From the RT-PCR reads, TCRdb called clonotypes with MiXCR, one entry per CDR3 protein. Here the sample spans around 580,000 distinct CDR3 sequences, 12% being singletons. This clonotype has ten or more counts. Its specificity is not known. The CDR3 length is 11 residues. Per germline, CDR1 DFQATT and CDR2 SNEGSKA (reference sequence). V gave up 5 bases and J gave up 6 bases, with 9 bases separating them. Sequencing was performed on PBMCs from blood, taken on the day of vaccination. This TCR derives from a man aged 50 or older who received an inactivated influenza vaccine. This chain uses TRBV20-1 with TRBJ2-3; D possibly corresponds to TRBD2 (6 bases). In nucleotides, the CDR3 is TGCAGTGCTTTACGGGGGGATACGCAGTATTTT. This sequence encodes CSALRGDTQYF.